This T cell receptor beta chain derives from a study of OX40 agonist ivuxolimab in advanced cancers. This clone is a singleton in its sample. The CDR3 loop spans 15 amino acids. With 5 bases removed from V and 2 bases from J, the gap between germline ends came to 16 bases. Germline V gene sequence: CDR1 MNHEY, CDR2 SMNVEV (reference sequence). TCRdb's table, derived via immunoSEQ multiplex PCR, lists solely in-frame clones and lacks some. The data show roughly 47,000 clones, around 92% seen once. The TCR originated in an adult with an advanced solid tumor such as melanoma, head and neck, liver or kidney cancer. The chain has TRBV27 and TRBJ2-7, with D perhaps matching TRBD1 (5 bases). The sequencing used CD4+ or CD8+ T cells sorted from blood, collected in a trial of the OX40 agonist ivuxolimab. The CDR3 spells CASSQRQTQAYEQYF. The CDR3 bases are TGTGCCAGCAGTCAAAGACAGACACAAGCCTACGAGCAGTACTTC.